Described below is a single T cell receptor (beta chain) sequence and its context. V lost 3 bases, J lost 10 bases, and 18 bases lay in between. Germline CDR1 MNHNS, CDR2 SASEGT. The CDR3 is made up of 15 amino acids. Clones were read by immunoSEQ multiplex PCR, and TCRdb kept only the in-frame ones, dropping some. This repertoire shows some 300,000 clones, around four fifths found once; its top ten account for 10%. This entry comes from a study of shared clonotypes between healthy human individuals. The source is a man aged 30-40 years in good health. Sequenced: memory CD4+ T cells sorted from blood. Indicated subset: CD45RA-negative fraction. This chain uses TRBV6-1 with TRBJ1-4, with TRBD1 as a possible D gene (5 bases). This CDR3 reads CASSDKTVKGGKLFF. Here the CDR3 DNA reads TGTGCCAGCAGTGATAAGACAGTGAAGGGAGGAAAACTGTTTTTT.